Below are 20 T cell receptor beta chains sequenced from a single sample in a study of a mutant IDH1 vaccine in newly diagnosed glioma. As for time point: week 23, last vaccination. One vaccine dose held 300 ug of mutant IDH1 20-mer peptide and came with topical imiquimod. Data came from immunoSEQ multiplex PCR; TCRdb stores just in-frame clones and leaves some out. The sample yields some 33,000 clones, approximately 90% seen once. Their antigens are not known. The material sequenced was PBMCs, taken from a glioma patient whose treatment included an IDH1 peptide vaccine. These receptors were collected from a man between 35 and 55 years old with glioma.

The rearrangement links TRBV7-7 to TRBJ2-1; possible D gene TRBD2, 6 bases. Germline V gives CDR1 SSHAT, CDR2 FNYEAQ (reference sequence). Trimming cost V 5 bases and J 1 base, with 12 bases left between them. The CDR3 has 15 residues. In DNA, the CDR3 is TGTGCCAGCAGCCCAGCGGGCGGATCCTACAATGAGCAGTTCTTC. Translating it yields CASSPAGGSYNEQFF.

The chain links TRBV6-5 to TRBJ1-1; 8 positions match TRBD1. CDR1 is MNHEY and CDR2 is SVGAGI in the germline V gene. With 0 bases clipped from V and 5 bases from J, the junction kept 2 bases outside the gene matches. CDR3 length: 14 amino acids. CDR3 DNA sequence: TGTGCCAGCAGTTACTCGCAGGGGGCGACTGAAGCTTTCTTT. Translating gives CASSYSQGATEAFF.

The rearrangement links TRBV5-1 to TRBJ2-7; D unresolved. The V gene's germline CDR1 is SGHRS and CDR2 YFSETQ. Trimming removed 4 bases at V and 4 bases at J, with 15 bases between. This CDR3 has 14 residues. The CDR3 sequence: CASSVAYSEYEQYF. CDR3 in DNA: TGCGCCAGCAGCGTAGCCTACTCAGAGTACGAGCAGTACTTC. The variable domain in full, completed from reference TRBV5-1 and TRBJ2-7, reads KAGVTQTPRYLIKTRGQQVTLSCSPISGHRSVSWYQQTPGQGLQFLFEYFSETQRNKGNFPGRFSGRQFSNSRSEMNVSTLELGDSALYLCASSVAYSEYEQYFGPGTRLTVT.

This sequence joins TRBV5-4 and TRBJ2-5; D is unclear. V was shortened by 0 bases and J by 3 bases, with 12 bases between the two germline ends. The germline V gene encodes CDR1 SGHNT and CDR2 YYREEE (reference sequence). This CDR3 contains 15 residues. As DNA, the CDR3 is TGTGCCAGCAGCTTGGCCGGGTTTGGGGAAGAGACCCAGTACTTC. Protein product: CASSLAGFGEETQYF.

The chain joins TRBV6-5 to TRBJ2-1, with D uncertain. The CDR3 contains 15 residues. V lost 0 bases and J lost 6, with 12 bases in between. CDR1 is MNHEY, CDR2 SVGAGI, per germline. CDR3 sequence (DNA): TGTGCCAGCAGTTACTCGTCCCCGGTTGGCAATGAGCAGTTCTTC. Translated, it gives CASSYSSPVGNEQFF.

V is TRBV7-2 and J is TRBJ2-7, with 10 nucleotides matching TRBD2. The CDR3 totals 17 residues. Looked up from germline, CDR1 is SGHTA and CDR2 is FQGNSA. V shed 0 bases and J 1 base; nucleotides not matched to a gene: 6. The CDR3 region is CASSLAASGSRSYEQYF. DNA for the CDR3: TGTGCCAGCAGCTTAGCTGCTAGCGGGAGCAGGTCCTACGAGCAGTACTTC.

This rearrangement joins TRBV5-6 to TRBJ2-5, with TRBD1 as a possible D gene (6 bases). Germline V gene data show CDR1 as SGHDT and CDR2 as YYEEEE. V lost 2 bases and J lost 0, with 23 bases in between. The CDR3 is 19 amino acids. As DNA, the CDR3 is TGTGCCAGCAGCTTATTTGATCTATGGACAGCCCAGTACCAAGAGACCCAGTACTTC. Translating it yields CASSLFDLWTAQYQETQYF.

The V and J genes are TRBV13 and TRBJ2-5; D unresolved. This CDR3 has 12 residues. The germline V gene encodes CDR1 PRHDT and CDR2 FYEKMQ (reference sequence). The V end was cut by 5 bases, the J end by 5 bases, with 9 bases between. The CDR3 DNA reads as TGTGCCAGCAGCATAAGTCGGGAGACCCAGTACTTC. Protein: CASSISRETQYF.

The sample holds a few counts of this clone. The chain links TRBV29-1 to TRBJ1-1; unclear D gene. CDR1 and CDR2 (germline): SQVTM, ANQGSEA. Between the trimmed V and J ends, which lost 7 bases and 11 bases, there was a span of 20 bases. There are 12 residues in the CDR3. CDR3 in DNA: TGCAGCGCCGCCCCCCCGGGTGTGGAGGCTTTCTTT. Its protein product is CSAAPPGVEAFF.

This clone was detected only a few times. This chain joins TRBV5-6 and TRBJ1-3; 7 positions match TRBD1. Germline CDR1 and CDR2: SGHDT and YYEEEE. The CDR3 loop spans 14 amino acids. Unmatched junction bases numbered 3, after V lost 4 bases and J lost 2 bases. CDR3 DNA: TGTGCCAGCAGCATAGGGACAGCTGGAAACACCATATATTTT. This codes for CASSIGTAGNTIYF. The entire variable domain, with the rest obtained from reference TRBV5-6 and TRBJ1-3, is as follows: DAGVTQSPTHLIKTRGQQVTLRCSPKSGHDTVSWYQQALGQGPQFIFQYYEEEERQRGNFPDRFSGHQFPNYSSELNVNALLLGDSALYLCASSIGTAGNTIYFGEGSWLTVV.

This rearrangement joins TRBV4-2 to TRBJ2-2, with 7 bases matching TRBD1. The V gene's germline CDR1 is LGHNA and CDR2 YNFKEQ. Losses at the gene ends were 3 bases for V and 4 bases for J; bases not matched to a gene: 5. CDR3 size: 15 residues. CDR3 coding DNA: TGTGCCAGCAGCCAGGTACAGGGGTTCACCGGGGAGCTGTTTTTT. Its protein is CASSQVQGFTGELFF.

This rearrangement joins TRBV11-2 to TRBJ1-5, with TRBD1 as a possible D gene (5 bases). The germline V and J ends were trimmed by 2 bases and 3 bases, with 8 bases remaining between them. This CDR3 has 14 residues. The germline CDR1 and CDR2 sequences are SGHAT and FQNNGV. CDR3 nucleotide sequence: TGTGCCAGCAGCTTAAGCAGGGACAATCAGCCCCAGCATTTT. Its translation is CASSLSRDNQPQHF.

V usage is TRBV7-2 and J usage is TRBJ2-7; 11 bases line up with TRBD2. The CDR3 runs 16 residues. The junction had 11 bases not matched to a gene; V was cut back by 4 bases and J by 6 bases. Germline loops: CDR1 SGHTA, CDR2 FQGNSA. The CDR3 bases are TGTGCCAGCAGCTACCCCCCGACTAGCGGGACTGGCGAGCAGTACTTC. Its protein is CASSYPPTSGTGEQYF. The variable domain in full, completed from reference TRBV7-2 and TRBJ2-7, reads GAGVSQSPSNKVTEKGKDVELRCDPISGHTALYWYRQSLGQGLEFLIYFQGNSAPDKSGLPSDRFSAERTGGSVSTLTIQRTQQEDSAVYLCASSYPPTSGTGEQYFGPGTRLTVT.

This clone was counted a few times. V and J are TRBV28 and TRBJ2-3, with TRBD1 identical over 7 bases. The CDR3 is 16 residues long. V lost 4 bases and J lost 2; bases outside the gene matches: 9. Germline lookup yields CDR1 MDHEN and CDR2 SYDVKM. This chain's CDR3 is CASSSRTGKLTDTQYF. The CDR3, as DNA: TGTGCCAGCAGTTCTCGGACAGGAAAGCTCACAGATACGCAGTATTTT. Drawing the rest from reference TRBV28 and TRBJ2-3, the complete variable domain is DVKVTQSSRYLVKRTGEKVFLECVQDMDHENMFWYRQDPGLGLRLIYFSYDVKMKEKGDIPEGYSVSREKKERFSLILESASTNQTSMYLCASSSRTGKLTDTQYFGPGTRLTVL.

By share of the sample, this clone is medium-sized (0.01 to 0.1%). The CDR3 nucleotides are TGTGCCAGCAGTCCCTATGACAGGCTCGGAATGAACACTGAAGCTTTCTTT. Translation gives CASSPYDRLGMNTEAFF. The chain couples TRBV2 to TRBJ1-1; D is perhaps TRBD1 (6 bases). The CDR3 runs to 17 residues. Germline V gene data show CDR1 as SNHLY and CDR2 as FYNNEI. The V and J ends lost 5 bases and 0 bases respectively, with 19 bases between them.

The J gene is TRBJ1-2, the V gene TRBV28; 7 positions agree with TRBD1. With 6 bases clipped from V and 4 bases from J, the junction kept 17 bases outside the gene matches. Germline CDR1 reads MDHEN; CDR2 reads SYDVKM. The CDR3 sequence is 17 residues long. CDR3 region: CASSQSGGRPSLYGYTF. CDR3 coding DNA: TGTGCCAGCAGCCAATCAGGGGGGCGGCCATCCCTCTATGGCTACACCTTC.

This clone was observed a handful of times. This chain uses TRBV28 with TRBJ1-2, with TRBD1 matching over 7 bases. V trimming: 11 bases; J trimming: 8 bases; junction bases outside the gene matches: 11. Per the germline V gene, CDR1 is MDHEN and CDR2 is SYDVKM. The length of the CDR3 is 12 residues. Here the CDR3 reads CACRTGAYGYTF. The CDR3 DNA sequence: TGTGCCTGCCGGACAGGAGCCTACGGCTACACCTTC.

The rearrangement joins TRBV10-3 to TRBJ2-1, with 9 bases aligning to TRBD1. The ends lost 11 bases at V and 3 bases at J; junction bases unmatched: 8. The CDR3 runs 14 residues. Germline V CDR1 and CDR2: ENHRY, SYGVKD. CDR3 bases: TGTGCCTCAAGCCGGGACAGGGACTACAATGAGCAGTTCTTC. Translation gives CASSRDRDYNEQFF.

The chain links TRBV2 to TRBJ1-2, with D maybe TRBD1 (5 bases). The V and J ends lost 4 bases and 1 base respectively, with 7 bases between them. The CDR3 spans 13 residues. From germline, CDR1 is SNHLY and CDR2 FYNNEI. CDR3 sequence (DNA): TGTGCCAGCAGTGTACAGGATAACTATGGCTACACCTTC. It codes for CASSVQDNYGYTF.

This CDR3 reads CASNDGRKGGYTF. CDR3 DNA sequence: TGTGCCAGCAATGACGGCAGGAAAGGTGGCTACACCTTC. The V and J genes are TRBV6-5 and TRBJ1-2; D gene uncertain. The CDR3 loop spans 13 amino acids. Trimming pared 7 bases from V and 7 bases from J, leaving 16 bases between. Germline assignment: CDR1 MNHEY and CDR2 SVGAGI.